Presented here are 2 T cell receptor beta chains from one specimen sequenced in a study of cytomegalovirus exposure and HLA in healthy donors. PCR amplification relied on 60 Vbeta primers (plus 13 Jbeta primers). The assay was immunoSEQ multiplex PCR, and TCRdb's table has in-frame clones only and misses some. This sample's table has about 54,000 clones. The sequenced sample was PBMCs. The receptor source for this set is a woman between 40 and 55 years old in good health and CMV-seronegative.

The chain has TRBV28 and TRBJ1-2; D might be TRBD1 (6 bases). The germline V gene has CDR1 MDHEN and CDR2 SYDVKM. The CDR3 has 16 amino acids. V shed 3 bases and J shed 0 bases, with 14 bases lying between them. For the CDR3, the DNA is TGTGCCAGCAGTTTTGGGGGTACAGGGACTAACTATGGCTACACCTTC. Translated, it gives CASSFGGTGTNYGYTF.

V gene TRBV30 combines with J gene TRBJ1-4; no clear D. Germline V lookup: CDR1 GTSNPN, CDR2 SVGIG (reference sequence). V shed 0 bases and J shed 4 bases, with 12 bases lying between them. The CDR3 length is 15 residues. The CDR3 here is CAWSVSGLSNEKLFF. CDR3 nucleotides: TGTGCCTGGAGTGTGTCTGGACTTAGTAATGAAAAACTGTTTTTT.